The T cell receptor beta chain described here comes from a study of T-cell reconstitution after alpha-beta-depleted transplantation in children. Whole-study findings and limits: Reported findings indicate that, about two months after transplant, alpha-beta T cells came from several hundred expanded clones, which were derived from non-depleted graft cells.

With V trimmed by 7 bases and J by 7 bases, 9 bases remained unmatched. Germline values: CDR1 MNHEY, CDR2 SMNVEV (reference sequence). The CDR3 runs 14 residues. Unique molecular identifiers tagged the TCRbeta library. MiXCR, applied by TCRdb to the PCR reads, yields one record per CDR3 protein. The sample has roughly 670,000 distinct CDR3 sequences; about an eighth are singletons. A note on this clonotype: The antigen is undetermined.

V is TRBV27 and J is TRBJ2-3; TRBD2 aligns across 9 bases. This clonotype was obtained from a girl between 2 and 10 years old with congenital amegakaryocytic thrombocytopenia, due to receive a stem cell transplant. Here the sequenced sample was PBMCs, taken before TCRalphabeta/CD19-depleted stem cell transplant. CDR3 nucleotide sequence: TGTGCCAGCACCTCCCTAGCGGGAAGTAATACGCAGTATTTT. Translated, it gives CASTSLAGSNTQYF.